Below, 13 T cell receptor beta chains from the same sample are listed, as sequenced in a study of T cell changes during pregnancy in multiple sclerosis. Assay: immunoSEQ multiplex PCR; the TCRdb copy retains only in-frame clones and omits some. The profile shows about 40,000 clones, more than 80% of them singletons. The specimen comprised CD4+ T cells from peripheral blood mononuclear cells, sampled in the third trimester of pregnancy. The receptor source for this set is a female donor with multiple sclerosis, enrolled in a pregnancy study.

This clone was counted between two and nine times. V and J are TRBV19 and TRBJ2-7, with TRBD2 as a possible D gene (6 bases). The CDR3 covers 15 residues. Germline CDR1 and CDR2: LNHDA and SQIVND (reference sequence). Trimming removed 2 bases from V and 0 bases from J, with 11 bases in between. CDR3 in amino acids: CASSIITSSSYEQYF. The DNA for the CDR3 is TGTGCCAGTAGTATAATAACTAGCAGCTCCTACGAGCAGTACTTC.

The genes are TRBV2 and TRBJ2-7; D remains unclear. The length of the CDR3 is 14 residues. V shed 4 bases and J shed 2 bases, with 12 bases lying between them. Germline CDR1 is SNHLY and CDR2 is FYNNEI. CDR3 sequence reads: CASSGAGVPYEQYF. CDR3 bases: TGTGCCAGCAGTGGTGCTGGAGTCCCCTACGAGCAGTACTTC.

The V and J genes are TRBV15 and TRBJ1-1, with D uncertain. The length of the CDR3 is 13 residues. Looked up from germline, CDR1 is LNHNV and CDR2 is YYDKDF (reference sequence). V lost 0 bases and J lost 7, with 9 bases in between. CDR3 DNA: TGTGCCACCAGCAGAGATACCGGTAGTGAAGCTTTCTTT. It yields the protein CATSRDTGSEAFF.

This clone occurred once. This chain links TRBV14 with TRBJ1-2, with no clear D. Germline V gene lookup returns CDR1 SGHDN and CDR2 FVKESK. The CDR3 totals 15 residues. V lost 4 bases to trimming and J lost 4 bases, with 16 bases between them. DNA for the CDR3: TGTGCCAGCAGCCCGCACAGCACGGCGAGCTATGGCTACACCTTC. This gives the protein CASSPHSTASYGYTF.

The chain is built from TRBV19 and TRBJ1-5, with D perhaps matching TRBD1 (5 bases). With 3 bases removed from V and 2 bases from J, the gap between germline ends came to 14 bases. CDR1 is LNHDA, CDR2 SQIVND, per germline (reference sequence). CDR3 length: 16 amino acids. This CDR3 reads CASSIAQGRGNQPQHF. The CDR3 DNA is TGTGCCAGTAGTATTGCGCAGGGTAGGGGCAATCAGCCCCAGCATTTT. Full variable domain (remainder filled in from reference TRBV19 and TRBJ1-5): DGGITQSPKYLFRKEGQNVTLSCEQNLNHDAMYWYRQDPGQGLRLIYYSQIVNDFQKGDIAEGYSVSREKKESFPLTVTSAQKNPTAFYLCASSIAQGRGNQPQHFGDGTRLSIL.

This chain links TRBV9 with TRBJ2-1; 9 positions match TRBD2. The V gene's germline CDR1 is SGDLS and CDR2 YYNGEE. V shed 3 bases, J shed 7 bases, and the junction held 8 bases outside the gene matches. The CDR3 runs 15 residues. The DNA for the CDR3 is TGTGCCAGCAGCGCTTCCGGGACTAGCCTAAATGAGCAGTTCTTC. As protein: CASSASGTSLNEQFF.

The chain joins TRBV4-2 to TRBJ2-3, with D maybe TRBD2 (5 bases). Germline CDR1 is LGHNA and CDR2 is YNFKEQ. Trimming pared 0 bases from V and 1 base from J, leaving 14 bases between. This CDR3 spans 17 amino acids. The CDR3 DNA sequence: TGTGCCAGCAGCCAAGATAAGGCTAGCAGTGGCACAGATACGCAGTATTTT. This translates into CASSQDKASSGTDTQYF.

This clone has just one count. The V and J genes are TRBV4-3 and TRBJ2-7; TRBD2 matches 10 bases. The germline V gene has CDR1 LGHNA and CDR2 YSLEER. Trimming took 0 bases from V and 3 from J; bases not matched to a gene: 8. CDR3 length: 17 amino acids. CDR3 bases: TGCGCCAGCAGCCAAGATAGCGGGAGGACCCTTAGCTACGAGCAGTACTTC. Protein sequence: CASSQDSGRTLSYEQYF.

This sequence joins TRBV7-2 and TRBJ2-1; no clear D. V lost 7 bases to trimming and J lost 9 bases, with 10 bases between them. Germline V CDR1 and CDR2: SGHTA, FQGNSA. This CDR3 contains 11 residues. CDR3 amino acids: CASTSQVEQFF. The CDR3 bases are TGTGCCAGCACCAGTCAGGTTGAGCAGTTCTTC.

The V call is TRBV18, the J call TRBJ2-1; 7 bases are a match to TRBD2. CDR3 length: 17 amino acids. Germline V gene lookup returns CDR1 KGHSH and CDR2 LQKENI. V gave up 3 bases and J gave up 4 bases; unmatched junction bases: 12. In DNA form, the CDR3 reads TGTGCCAGCTCACCTCGTACAAGCGGGAACCCTTACAATGAGCAGTTCTTC. Protein: CASSPRTSGNPYNEQFF.

This chain uses TRBV27 with TRBJ2-1, with D hard to call. The CDR3 has 13 amino acids. Germline CDR1 MNHEY, CDR2 SMNVEV (reference sequence). Trimming removed 2 bases from V and 9 bases from J, with 11 bases in between. CDR3 loop: CASSLAAHGEQFF. The CDR3, as DNA: TGTGCCAGCAGTTTAGCGGCTCACGGTGAGCAGTTCTTC.

This clone has only one observation. V gene TRBV6-5 combines with J gene TRBJ2-3; 13 positions agree with TRBD2. Unmatched junction bases numbered 3, after V lost 8 bases and J lost 1 base. Germline-derived CDR1 and CDR2 are MNHEY and SVGAGI. This CDR3 contains 15 residues. CDR3 sequence (DNA): TGTGCCAGCTCCGGACTAGCGGGAGGCACAGATACGCAGTATTTT. It encodes CASSGLAGGTDTQYF.

This chain joins TRBV29-1 and TRBJ1-5; tentative D call: TRBD1 (5 bases). The germline V gene has CDR1 SQVTM and CDR2 ANQGSEA. V shed 4 bases and J shed 9 bases, with 16 bases lying between them. There are 13 residues in the CDR3. In nucleotides, the CDR3 is TGCAGCGTTGCGGCAGGGAGGGACCGGCCCCAGCATTTT. This translates into CSVAAGRDRPQHF. The variable domain in full, completed from reference TRBV29-1 and TRBJ1-5, reads SAVISQKPSRDICQRGTSLTIQCQVDSQVTMMFWYRQQPGQSLTLIATANQGSEATYESGFVIDKFPISRPNLTFSTLTVSNMSPEDSSIYLCSVAAGRDRPQHFGDGTRLSIL.